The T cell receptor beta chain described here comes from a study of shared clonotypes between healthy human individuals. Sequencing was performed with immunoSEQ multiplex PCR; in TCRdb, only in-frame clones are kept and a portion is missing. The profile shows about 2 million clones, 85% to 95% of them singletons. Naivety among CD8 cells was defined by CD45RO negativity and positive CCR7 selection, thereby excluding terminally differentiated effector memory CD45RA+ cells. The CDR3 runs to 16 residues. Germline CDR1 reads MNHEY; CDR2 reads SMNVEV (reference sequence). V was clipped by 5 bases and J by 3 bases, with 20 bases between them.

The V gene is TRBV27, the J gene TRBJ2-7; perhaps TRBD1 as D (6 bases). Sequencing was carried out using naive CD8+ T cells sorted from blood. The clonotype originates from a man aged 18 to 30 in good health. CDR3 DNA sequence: TGTGCCAGCAGTCCCTCATTCGGACAGCGGAACTACGAGCAGTACTTC. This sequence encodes CASSPSFGQRNYEQYF.